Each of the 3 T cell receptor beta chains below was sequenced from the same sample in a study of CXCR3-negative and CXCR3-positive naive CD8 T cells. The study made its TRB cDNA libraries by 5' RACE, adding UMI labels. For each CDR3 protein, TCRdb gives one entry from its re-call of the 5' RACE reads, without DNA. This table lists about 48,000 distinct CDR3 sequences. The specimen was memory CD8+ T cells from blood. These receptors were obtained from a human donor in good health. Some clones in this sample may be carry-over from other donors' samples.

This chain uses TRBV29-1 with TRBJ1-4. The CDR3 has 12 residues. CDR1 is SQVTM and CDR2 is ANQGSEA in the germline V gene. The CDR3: CSVQVINEKLFF.

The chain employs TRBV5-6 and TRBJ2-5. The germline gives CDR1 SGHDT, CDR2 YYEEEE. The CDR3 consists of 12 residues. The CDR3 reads CASGTLQETQYF.

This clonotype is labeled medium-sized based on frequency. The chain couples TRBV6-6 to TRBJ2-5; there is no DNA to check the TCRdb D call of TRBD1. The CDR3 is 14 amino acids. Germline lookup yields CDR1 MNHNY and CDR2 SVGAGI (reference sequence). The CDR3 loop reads CASSPGTGEETQYF.